The sequence of this T cell receptor (beta chain) was determined in a study of T cells in Graves' hyperthyroidism and ophthalmopathy. Amplification of TCR beta CDR3 regions was performed using RNA transcripts as template. During a first-round RT-PCR of the TCR CDR3, the HTBI primer set was used. One entry per CDR3 protein results from TCRdb running MiXCR on the multiplex PCR reads. This sample has around 760,000 distinct CDR3 sequences; 30% to 40% occur once, and the top ten carry less than 40%. Of note for this clonotype: Its target is not known.

Patients aged 18 to 65 had newly diagnosed hyperthyroidism lasting under 2 months. Based on clinical symptoms, serum thyroxine and TRAb, thyroid ultrasound and orbital computed tomography, diagnoses were reached. V dropped 4 bases and J dropped 4 bases, with 22 bases sitting between them. The germline CDR1 and CDR2 sequences are LNHDA and SQIVND (reference sequence). The CDR3 contains 17 residues. Points from the study as a whole: Median prediction lead before ophthalmopathy onset was 5 to 7 months with the model.

This chain uses TRBV19 with TRBJ1-2; possible D gene TRBD1, 5 bases. The clonotype was recovered from a woman aged 40 to 50 with Graves' hyperthyroidism. What was sequenced was blood. CDR3 bases: TGTGCCAGTAGTAGAGGGTCCGGGACTCCCGAGGGCTATGGCTACACCTTC. Amino acid sequence: CASSRGSGTPEGYGYTF. Full variable domain (rest looked up from reference TRBV19 and TRBJ1-2): DGGITQSPKYLFRKEGQNVTLSCEQNLNHDAMYWYRQDPGQGLRLIYYSQIVNDFQKGDIAEGYSVSREKKESFPLTVTSAQKNPTAFYLCASSRGSGTPEGYGYTFGSGTRLTVV.